The entry that follows covers one TCR beta chain sequence. The antigen remains unidentified. The CDR3 has 14 residues. Per germline, CDR1 MNHEY and CDR2 SMNVEV (reference sequence). J was trimmed by 6 bases and V by 7 bases; bases with no gene match: 11. This specimen belongs to a study of T cell repertoires in cytomegalovirus infection. Study background: Public TCR beta signatures were indicative of both CMV infection and a matching HLA type.

A single record per CDR3 protein comes from TCRdb applying MiXCR to the reads. Of some 350,000 distinct CDR3 sequences listed, 29% are singletons. The chain links TRBV27 to TRBJ2-7; 8 positions match TRBD1. The starting material was cultured PBMCs, obtained from culture after CMV antigen stimulation. The TCR comes from a human donor in good health (CMV status not recorded). Some clones in this sample may be carry-over from other donors' samples. CDR3 sequence (DNA): TGTGCCAGCACCCCCGGGACAGGCACTCCCGAGCAGTACTTC. Translated: CASTPGTGTPEQYF.